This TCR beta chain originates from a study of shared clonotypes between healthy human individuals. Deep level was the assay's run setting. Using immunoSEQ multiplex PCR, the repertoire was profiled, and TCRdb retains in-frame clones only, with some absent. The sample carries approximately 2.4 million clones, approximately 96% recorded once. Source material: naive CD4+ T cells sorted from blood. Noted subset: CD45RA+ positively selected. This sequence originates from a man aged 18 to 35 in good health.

The CDR3 loop reads CASRFDGSFPQHF. CDR3 DNA: TGTGCCAGCAGATTCGACGGCAGTTTTCCCCAGCATTTT. The chain is built from TRBV2 and TRBJ1-5, with D uncertain. The CDR3 is made up of 13 amino acids. V lost 6 bases to trimming and J lost 10 bases, with 16 bases between them. The germline V gene has CDR1 SNHLY and CDR2 FYNNEI.